These 28 T cell receptor beta chains came from one sample sequenced in a study of shared clonotypes between healthy human individuals. Naive CD8 cells lacked CD45RO and underwent positive selection for CCR7, leaving out terminally differentiated effector memory CD45RA+ cells. TCRdb's copy holds only in-frame clones and misses some; the assay was immunoSEQ multiplex PCR. The sample consists of around 1.9 million clones, around 95% of them appearing once. Sequenced: naive CD8+ T cells from PBMCs. These receptors were taken from a man younger than 30 in good health. Some clones in this sample may be carry-over from other donors' samples.

The rearrangement links TRBV4-1 to TRBJ1-1; D uncertain. CDR1 is MGHRA, CDR2 YSYEKL, per germline. The CDR3 runs 16 residues. V lost 4 bases and J 0 bases, leaving 15 bases between the germline ends. The CDR3 spells CASSPISTSMNTEAFF. Here the CDR3 DNA reads TGCGCCAGCAGCCCTATATCGACTAGCATGAACACTGAAGCTTTCTTT.

The rearrangement links TRBV28 to TRBJ2-7; D is unclear. In germline, CDR1 is MDHEN, CDR2 SYDVKM. The CDR3 extends over 13 amino acids. V lost 3 bases to trimming and J lost 7 bases, with 13 bases between them. CDR3 sequence: CASSFGGVGEQYF. DNA for the CDR3: TGTGCCAGCAGTTTTGGTGGGGTAGGGGAGCAGTACTTC.

The chain is built from TRBV15 and TRBJ2-7, with 7 bases that match TRBD2. The V segment lost 8 bases and the J segment 5 bases; nucleotides outside the gene matches: 15. Looked up from germline, CDR1 is LNHNV and CDR2 is YYDKDF (reference sequence). This CDR3 has 15 residues. As DNA, the CDR3 is TGTGCCACCGGGGAGAAGCGGGAACTTAGGAACGAGCAGTACTTC. Residues: CATGEKRELRNEQYF.

This clone was counted a single time. This chain connects TRBV7-9 to TRBJ2-3, with D perhaps matching TRBD1 (6 bases). CDR1 and CDR2 from the germline V gene are SEHNR and FQNEAQ (reference sequence). The V gene lost 5 bases and the J gene lost 4 bases, with 16 bases spanning the gap. The CDR3 loop spans 15 amino acids. CDR3 sequence reads: CASSLQGHSADTQYF. The CDR3 bases are TGTGCCAGCAGCCTGCAGGGGCATAGCGCAGATACGCAGTATTTT.

This sequence joins TRBV5-1 and TRBJ2-1; D perhaps matches TRBD2 (5 bases). CDR3 length: 12 amino acids. Trimming removed 6 bases at V and 3 bases at J, with 7 bases between. The germline V gene has CDR1 SGHRS and CDR2 YFSETQ. The CDR3 DNA sequence: TGCGCCAGCACGGGAAACTACAATGAGCAGTTCTTC. This sequence encodes CASTGNYNEQFF.

This clone was detected only once. This chain uses TRBV7-9 with TRBJ1-2, with D unclear. The V gene lost 6 bases and the J gene lost 3 bases, with 17 bases spanning the gap. The CDR3 runs 15 residues. Germline CDR1 and CDR2: SEHNR and FQNEAQ (reference sequence). CDR3 region: CASSQADFGYYGYTF. The DNA of the CDR3 is TGTGCCAGCAGTCAGGCGGACTTTGGTTACTATGGCTACACCTTC.

The chain combines TRBV6-1 with TRBJ2-5; D not certain. The tail of the sequence fits TRBJ2-7 better, so the J call may be wrong. Germline loops: CDR1 MNHNS, CDR2 SASEGT. This CDR3 comprises 13 residues. CDR3 nucleotide sequence: TGTGCCAGCAGTGATCGAGTAATCTACGAGCAGTACTTC. It translates to CASSDRVIYEQYF.

This sequence joins TRBV27 and TRBJ2-1; TRBD2 agrees at 7 bases. The germline V gene has CDR1 MNHEY and CDR2 SMNVEV (reference sequence). V shed 7 bases and J 3 bases; nucleotides not matched to a gene: 9. This CDR3 contains 15 residues. CDR3 protein: CASTRSGPVYNEQFF. The CDR3 DNA is TGTGCCAGCACCCGTAGCGGGCCTGTCTACAATGAGCAGTTCTTC.

J is TRBJ1-3 and V is TRBV4-2; D is unresolved. The CDR3 extends over 15 amino acids. Germline V gene data show CDR1 as LGHNA and CDR2 as YNFKEQ. The germline V and J ends were trimmed by 4 bases and 0 bases, with 10 bases remaining between them. CDR3 sequence: CASSRGPFSGNTIYF. The CDR3 DNA reads as TGTGCCAGCAGCCGAGGACCCTTCTCTGGAAACACCATATATTTT.

V and J are TRBV29-1 and TRBJ2-7; the D gene is possibly TRBD1 (6 bases). The CDR3 is 14 residues long. Germline CDR1 SQVTM, CDR2 ANQGSEA. V was trimmed by 3 bases and J by 3 bases, leaving 15 bases between them. The CDR3 DNA reads as TGCAGCGTTGATTCCGGGACAAGCCTCTACGAGCAGTACTTC. It codes for CSVDSGTSLYEQYF.

The V and J genes are TRBV2 and TRBJ1-5, with D possibly matching TRBD1 (6 bases). Germline V lookup: CDR1 SNHLY, CDR2 FYNNEI. The CDR3 contains 11 residues. The germline V and J ends were trimmed by 8 bases and 6 bases, with 8 bases remaining between them. The CDR3 DNA sequence: TGTGCCAGCGGGGGCAGTCAGCCCCAGCATTTT. It codes for CASGGSQPQHF.

The genes are TRBV11-2 and TRBJ2-7; no reliable D call. The CDR3 consists of 12 residues. Per germline, CDR1 SGHAT and CDR2 FQNNGV. Trimming took 1 base from V and 4 from J, leaving 5 bases between them. CDR3 in amino acids: CASSLGHYEQYF. As DNA, the CDR3 is TGTGCCAGCAGCTTAGGTCATTACGAGCAGTACTTC.

V is TRBV10-3 and J is TRBJ2-5, with a possible D match to TRBD2 (6 bases). The CDR3 sequence is 13 residues long. The germline V gene encodes CDR1 ENHRY and CDR2 SYGVKD. The V and J ends lost 6 bases and 5 bases respectively, with 13 bases between them. CDR3 protein: CAISLTRRETQYF. The CDR3 DNA follows: TGTGCCATCAGCCTGACTAGAAGGGAGACCCAGTACTTC.

Concerning this clone itself: The sample has other DNA sequences that encode this CDR3 too. The chain combines TRBV27 with TRBJ2-7, with 7 bases matching TRBD1. The V gene end was trimmed by 4 bases and the J gene end by 2 bases; junction bases not matched to a gene: 11. CDR3 length equals 16 residues. CDR1 and CDR2 (germline): MNHEY, SMNVEV (reference sequence). In DNA, the CDR3 is TGTGCCAGCAGTTCGTCTACAGGGGAACGCACCTACGAGCAGTACTTC. Translating gives CASSSSTGERTYEQYF.

This chain joins TRBV5-4 and TRBJ2-5, with 7 bases fitting TRBD2. In germline, CDR1 is SGHNT, CDR2 YYREEE (reference sequence). The J segment lost 4 bases and the V segment lost 0 bases, leaving 6 bases of the junction unmatched. This CDR3 region has 15 residues. DNA for the CDR3: TGTGCCAGCAGCTTGGGATGGGAGGGCCGAGAGACCCAGTACTTC. It yields the protein CASSLGWEGRETQYF.

The rearrangement links TRBV4-1 to TRBJ2-7; 11 nucleotides align to TRBD2. Unmatched junction bases numbered 1, after V lost 4 bases and J lost 5 bases. This CDR3 has 13 amino acids. The V gene's germline CDR1 is MGHRA and CDR2 YSYEKL. This CDR3 is CASSPGLADEQYF. The DNA for the CDR3 is TGCGCCAGCAGCCCGGGACTAGCGGACGAGCAGTACTTC.

This rearrangement joins TRBV19 to TRBJ2-3; D unclear. The V end was cut by 10 bases, the J end by 5 bases, with 10 bases between. Per the germline V gene, CDR1 is LNHDA and CDR2 is SQIVND (reference sequence). The CDR3 runs 11 residues. CDR3 protein: CATLAGDTQYF. The CDR3 DNA reads as TGTGCCACCCTCGCCGGAGATACGCAGTATTTT.

The CDR3 DNA sequence: TGTGCCAGTAGTACCGACAGGGCCGGTGCAACTAATGAAAAACTGTTTTTT. Translation: CASSTDRAGATNEKLFF. The gene calls are TRBV19 and TRBJ1-4, with TRBD1 identical over 7 bases. The germline CDR1 and CDR2 sequences are LNHDA and SQIVND (reference sequence). This CDR3 has 17 amino acids. Trimming took 4 bases from V and 0 from J; bases not matched to a gene: 8. The whole variable domain, filled in from reference TRBV19 and TRBJ1-4, reads DGGITQSPKYLFRKEGQNVTLSCEQNLNHDAMYWYRQDPGQGLRLIYYSQIVNDFQKGDIAEGYSVSREKKESFPLTVTSAQKNPTAFYLCASSTDRAGATNEKLFFGSGTQLSVL.

The V gene is TRBV27, the J gene TRBJ2-1, with 8 bases that match TRBD1. Germline CDR1 reads MNHEY; CDR2 reads SMNVEV (reference sequence). The junction had 7 bases not matched to a gene; V was cut back by 5 bases and J by 4 bases. CDR3 length: 15 residues. The CDR3 nucleotides read TGTGCCAGCAGTCGGAACAGGGGGGATTACAATGAGCAGTTCTTC. As protein: CASSRNRGDYNEQFF.

The rearrangement uses TRBV2 and TRBJ2-3; TRBD2 agrees at 11 bases. The germline CDR1 and CDR2 sequences are SNHLY and FYNNEI. CDR3 length equals 16 residues. V lost 1 base and J lost 4; bases outside the gene matches: 4. The CDR3, as DNA: TGTGCCAGCAGTGAAGAACTAGCGGGAGAGTCAGATACGCAGTATTTT. Amino acids: CASSEELAGESDTQYF.

V gene TRBV5-1 combines with J gene TRBJ1-2; 12 bases map to TRBD1. This CDR3 contains 16 residues. Germline CDR1 is SGHRS and CDR2 is YFSETQ. The V and J ends lost 3 bases and 8 bases, in that order; junction bases with no gene match: 11. The CDR3 region is CASSSAGTGGPVGYTF. As DNA, the CDR3 is TGCGCCAGCAGCTCGGCCGGGACAGGGGGCCCCGTGGGCTACACCTTC.

The CDR3 loop reads CASSTQTTSGQETQYF. In nucleotides, the CDR3 is TGTGCCAGCAGCACCCAGACGACTAGCGGCCAAGAGACCCAGTACTTC. This sequence joins TRBV9 and TRBJ2-5, with 9 positions matching TRBD2. The CDR3 sequence is 16 residues long. J was trimmed by 1 base and V by 4 bases; bases with no gene match: 8. Germline V gene lookup returns CDR1 SGDLS and CDR2 YYNGEE.

This clone has a single count. The J gene is TRBJ2-7, the V gene TRBV29-1, with TRBD2 matching 7 bases. This CDR3 comprises 13 residues. V lost 7 bases to trimming and J lost 3 bases; unmatched junction nucleotides: 9. The germline V gene encodes CDR1 SQVTM and CDR2 ANQGSEA. CDR3 DNA: TGCAGCGCCGGCGGGGGACGGAGCTACGAGCAGTACTTC. Translated: CSAGGGRSYEQYF.

Written as DNA, the CDR3 is TGTGCCAGCAGCCCTTATACCGCGAACACCGGGGAGCTGTTTTTT. Translation gives CASSPYTANTGELFF. This chain connects TRBV13 to TRBJ2-2, with D hard to call. CDR1 PRHDT and CDR2 FYEKMQ come from the germline V gene (reference sequence). V dropped 5 bases and J dropped 0 bases, with 10 bases sitting between them. This CDR3 region has 15 residues.

The CDR3 DNA follows: TGTGCCAGCAGTTTAGAGGGTCGGTACGAGCAGTACTTC. It specifies CASSLEGRYEQYF. This sequence joins TRBV27 and TRBJ2-7, with a tentative D call TRBD2 (5 bases). This CDR3 has 13 residues. V lost 2 bases to trimming and J lost 4 bases, with 9 bases between them. CDR1 is MNHEY and CDR2 is SMNVEV in the germline V gene (reference sequence).

The V call is TRBV25-1, the J call TRBJ2-2, with D tentatively TRBD2 (5 bases). The CDR3 totals 12 residues. Germline CDR1 is MGHDK and CDR2 is SYGVNS. V was clipped by 6 bases and J by 4 bases, with 6 bases between them. In DNA form, the CDR3 reads TGTGCCAGCAGGGCGGGCACCGGGGAGCTGTTTTTT. It encodes CASRAGTGELFF.

The genes are TRBV5-1 and TRBJ2-7, with 8 bases fitting TRBD1. V trimming: 0 bases; J trimming: 2 bases; junction bases outside the gene matches: 7. This CDR3 is built from 16 residues. Germline V gene lookup returns CDR1 SGHRS and CDR2 YFSETQ. In DNA, the CDR3 is TGCGCCAGCAGCTTGGCCCCGGACAGGGACCCCTACGAGCAGTACTTC. It yields the protein CASSLAPDRDPYEQYF.

The chain employs TRBV7-9 and TRBJ1-1; no clear D gene. Germline V gene sequence: CDR1 SEHNR, CDR2 FQNEAQ (reference sequence). V was shortened by 0 bases and J by 0 bases, with 8 bases between the two germline ends. The length of the CDR3 is 15 residues. CDR3 in DNA: TGTGCCAGCAGCTTAGCAGAGGGATTGAACACTGAAGCTTTCTTT. Translating it yields CASSLAEGLNTEAFF.